This T cell receptor (beta chain) is from a study of STAT5B mutations in CD4+ large granular lymphocyte leukemia. Whole-study findings and limits: No patients shared main leukemic clonotypes, though less than 30% appeared at low frequency elsewhere.

Original processing methods: The detection floor for productive clonotype frequency was 2.59 x 10-5. Repertoires were generated with immunoSEQ multiplex PCR, while TCRdb's copy carries only in-frame clones and drops some. V, J and clone size reflect that table, while D and trimming were determined from the DNA. In the table there are nearly 30,000 clones, roughly 84% of which are singletons. This clone was found once. Its antigen remains unidentified. The source material was CD4+ T cells from blood buffy coats. The clonotype comes from a human donor in good health.

This chain's CDR3 is CASSQDWDASYNEQFF. CDR3 coding DNA: TGTGCCAGCAGCCAAGACTGGGACGCCTCCTACAATGAGCAGTTCTTC. The chain carries TRBV4-2 and TRBJ2-1, with D perhaps assigned TRBD1 or TRBD2 (5 bases each). The V end lost 0 bases, the J end lost 0 bases, and 9 bases lay between the germline ends. Germline V gene data show CDR1 as LGHNA and CDR2 as YNFKEQ. This CDR3 is built from 16 residues.